This T cell receptor (beta chain) was sequenced in a study of blood T cells in healthy people across ages. A second PCR, run for roughly 7 to 11 cycles, used a sample-barcoded 5' primer plus a J-beta primer mix. Template switching added a 12-random-nucleotide identifier to every cDNA molecule. TCRdb redid the calling of the 5' RACE reads with MiXCR, one entry per CDR3 protein. The repertoire includes 1.8 million or so distinct CDR3 sequences, around 42% of them detected once, and roughly 23% sits in the top ten. This clonotype was seen a few times. Antigen specificity is unknown. Being one base from a much bigger clone, this may be a read error. This CDR3 has 16 residues. Germline CDR1 is ENHRY and CDR2 is SYGVKD. After removal of 4 bases from V and 3 bases from J, the junction contained 9 bases not matched to a gene. The study's findings and limits: Estimates of diversity drawn from one million T cells were considered underestimates. More naive CD4+ cells and higher diversity were found in long-lived than in aged donors.

Specimen: blood. The receptor was isolated from a human donor in good health. This sequence joins TRBV10-3 and TRBJ2-1, with 7 bases fitting TRBD2. CDR3 residues: CAISAGGSSFYNEQFF. CDR3 bases: TGTGCCATCAGTGCGGGGGGTTCAAGCTTCTACAATGAGCAGTTCTTC.